This TCR beta chain stems from a study of early T cells in non-severe SARS-CoV-2 infection. Study background: Unsorted whole blood bulk RNA was sequenced, with unpaired chains. Whole-study findings and limits: There was a bias toward anti-spike CD8 responses in VDJdb matching, which missed private and CD4 specificities.

This clonotype was found many times. The antigen remains unidentified. Individually, cDNA molecules had unique molecular identifiers attached to them. MiXCR, applied by TCRdb to the 5' RACE reads, yields one record per CDR3 protein. Of 25,000 to 35,000 distinct CDR3 sequences in the sample, 6% to 7.5% are singletons; the top ten hold under 40%. The CDR3 loop spans 14 amino acids. Trimming left V 0 bases short and J 7 bases short, with 10 bases between. The germline gives CDR1 SGHAT, CDR2 FQNNGV. The rearrangement joins TRBV11-2 to TRBJ2-1, with D unresolved. The TCR originated in an adult who was a healthcare worker with PCR-confirmed SARS-CoV-2 infection or an uninfected control (not recorded which). The sequenced sample was whole blood, obtained at baseline. The CDR3 coding sequence is TGTGCCAGCAGCTTAGATATAGGTGGAAATGAGCAGTTCTTC. As protein: CASSLDIGGNEQFF.